These 21 T cell receptor beta chains were all obtained from the same sample, sequenced in a study of T cell repertoires in cytomegalovirus infection (dated by TCRdb to between 2017 and 2020). The reads were generated on an Illumina HiSeq 1500. The public reads were run again by TCRdb, first through fastp at Q25 and then through MiXCR, and only productive beta chains were kept. Rows with a matching CDR3 protein are joined into one entry that keeps the most common DNA and genes. The sample records approximately 130,000 distinct CDR3 sequences, around 25% of which are singletons. 34% of the sample comes from the top ten. The antigens of these receptors remain unknown. Sequencing was done on a sample of PBMCs, sequenced either directly or after in vitro stimulation (not recorded which). The receptors were sampled from a human donor in good health (CMV status not recorded). Some clones in this sample may be carry-over from other donors' samples.

The rearrangement uses TRBV6-2 or TRBV6-3 and TRBJ1-5; TRBD1 agrees at 9 bases. J was trimmed by 4 bases and V by 2 bases; bases with no gene match: 6. Germline loops: CDR1 MNHEY, CDR2 SVGEGT. CDR3 length: 16 residues. CDR3 loop: CASSYRDRAVNQPQHF. CDR3 in DNA: TGTGCCAGCAGTTACCGGGACAGGGCTGTTAATCAGCCCCAGCATTTT.

As for this clonotype: A much larger clone sits a single nucleotide away, making a read error possible. V usage is TRBV7-2 and J usage is TRBJ2-3, with D tentatively TRBD2 (7 bases). V lost 7 bases and J lost 5, with 13 bases in between. CDR3 size: 13 residues. CDR1 is SGHTA and CDR2 is FQGNSA in the germline V gene. The DNA for the CDR3 is TGTGCCAGCAACTACGGGGGGCAAGATACGCAGTATTTT. It translates to CASNYGGQDTQYF. Full variable domain (rest looked up from reference TRBV7-2 and TRBJ2-3): GAGVSQSPSNKVTEKGKDVELRCDPISGHTALYWYRQSLGQGLEFLIYFQGNSAPDKSGLPSDRFSAERTGGSVSTLTIQRTQQEDSAVYLCASNYGGQDTQYFGPGTRLTVL.

This clonotype has more than one count but fewer than ten. The CDR3 here is CASSVITGDTEAFF. The CDR3 DNA sequence: TGTGCCAGCAGTGTTATTACAGGGGACACTGAAGCTTTCTTT. The V call is TRBV25-1, the J call TRBJ1-1; 7 nucleotides agree with TRBD1. The V gene end was trimmed by 4 bases and the J gene end by 3 bases; junction bases not matched to a gene: 5. The CDR3 runs to 14 residues. Germline values: CDR1 MGHDK, CDR2 SYGVNS.

J is TRBJ2-7 and V is TRBV5-6, with 10 bases fitting TRBD1. Germline V gene lookup returns CDR1 SGHDT and CDR2 YYEEEE. The CDR3 spans 15 residues. Trimming took 4 bases from V and 5 from J; bases not matched to a gene: 9. CDR3 DNA: TGTGCCAGCAGCGCCGACAGGGGGCTAAACGACGAGCAGTACTTC. Protein product: CASSADRGLNDEQYF.

This chain joins TRBV7-2 and TRBJ2-3, with D uncertain. The germline V and J ends were trimmed by 10 bases and 5 bases, with 10 bases remaining between them. This CDR3 comprises 11 residues. CDR1 and CDR2 from the germline V gene are SGHTA and FQGNSA. The CDR3 region has the DNA TGTGCCACCACGATAAGAGATACGCAGTATTTT. Translation gives CATTIRDTQYF.

The rearrangement links TRBV5-5 to TRBJ2-7; 8 nucleotides agree with TRBD2. This CDR3 comprises 14 residues. CDR1 is SGHKS and CDR2 is YYEKEE in the germline V gene (reference sequence). The V and J ends lost 4 bases and 3 bases, in that order; junction bases with no gene match: 6. CDR3 sequence reads: CASSPGLEFYEQYF. In DNA, the CDR3 is TGTGCCAGCAGCCCGGGACTAGAGTTCTACGAGCAGTACTTC.

This chain links TRBV5-4 with TRBJ1-6; D ambiguous. In germline, CDR1 is SGHNT, CDR2 YYREEE (reference sequence). V lost 8 bases and J lost 8, with 17 bases in between. The CDR3 totals 14 residues. CDR3: CASRRGREDSPLHF. The CDR3 coding sequence is TGTGCCAGTCGCCGGGGTCGAGAGGATTCACCCCTCCACTTT.

A few counts support this clonotype. V is TRBV4-3 and J is TRBJ1-5; D unresolved. Germline CDR1 and CDR2: LGHNA and YSLEER. The CDR3 runs 13 residues. Trimming left V 1 base short and J 5 bases short, with 6 bases between. DNA for the CDR3: TGCGCCAGCAGCCAAGGTTCCGATCAGCCCCAGCATTTT. Its protein is CASSQGSDQPQHF.

This clonotype was observed a handful of times. The chain couples TRBV6-2 or TRBV6-3 to TRBJ2-3; D not certain. The germline V gene has CDR1 MNHEY and CDR2 SVGEGT. The CDR3 loop spans 13 amino acids. The V gene lost 10 bases and the J gene lost 5 bases, with 16 bases spanning the gap. The chain's CDR3 is CATFLRSKDTQYF. CDR3 coding DNA: TGTGCCACTTTTCTCCGGAGTAAAGATACGCAGTATTTT.

This clonotype counts as medium-sized (0.01 to 0.1%). The gene calls are TRBV7-9 and TRBJ2-2; TRBD1 or TRBD2 may be the D gene (5 bases each). The V gene's germline CDR1 is SEHNR and CDR2 FQNEAQ (reference sequence). The CDR3 sequence is 15 residues long. The V and J ends lost 5 bases and 1 base respectively, with 11 bases between them. CDR3 in amino acids: CASSQAGRNTGELFF. For the CDR3, the DNA is TGTGCCAGCAGCCAAGCAGGGAGGAACACCGGGGAGCTGTTTTTT.

This clonotype was observed a handful of times. This chain links TRBV6-1 with TRBJ2-7; 8 bases are shared with TRBD2. The CDR3 has 15 amino acids. The V segment lost 5 bases and the J segment 0 bases; nucleotides outside the gene matches: 6. CDR1 and CDR2 from the germline V gene are MNHNS and SASEGT. The CDR3 coding sequence is TGTGCCAGCAGTTATGCAAGCGGGAGCTCCTACGAGCAGTACTTC. Protein sequence: CASSYASGSSYEQYF.

This clonotype was counted a single time. The chain has TRBV2 and TRBJ2-7, with D possibly TRBD2 on 6 matching bases. Trimming removed 9 bases at V and 2 bases at J, with 11 bases between. This CDR3 is 12 amino acids long. CDR1 and CDR2 from the germline V gene are SNHLY and FYNNEI. This CDR3 is CASQGTAYEQYV. The CDR3 DNA reads as TGTGCCAGTCAAGGGACTGCCTACGAGCAGTACGTC.

This clonotype was picked up many times. The rearrangement uses TRBV7-3 and TRBJ2-3; 9 nucleotides agree with TRBD2. The CDR3 is 15 amino acids. J lost 2 bases, V lost 5 bases, and 5 bases had no gene match. The V gene's germline CDR1 is SGHTA and CDR2 FQGTGA. CDR3 loop: CASSLLAGPTDTQYF. The CDR3, as DNA: TGTGCCAGCAGCCTGCTAGCGGGGCCCACAGATACGCAGTATTTT. Drawing the rest from reference TRBV7-3 and TRBJ2-3, the complete variable domain is GAGVSQTPSNKVTEKGKYVELRCDPISGHTALYWYRQSLGQGPEFLIYFQGTGAADDSGLPNDRFFAVRPEGSVSTLKIQRTERGDSAVYLCASSLLAGPTDTQYFGPGTRLTVL.

This clonotype was counted a few times. The chain carries TRBV28 and TRBJ1-4; no clear D. Trimming pared 6 bases from V and 8 bases from J, leaving 22 bases between. This CDR3 has 16 amino acids. Germline CDR1 MDHEN, CDR2 SYDVKM. This CDR3 is CASSHLTFYTTEKLFF. CDR3 coding DNA: TGTGCCAGCAGCCACCTTACTTTCTATACCACCGAAAAACTGTTTTTT.

This clonotype was seen a handful of times. The chain combines TRBV7-9 with TRBJ2-7; D is ambiguous. The CDR3 runs to 14 residues. Trimming pared 2 bases from V and 3 bases from J, leaving 11 bases between. Germline V lookup: CDR1 SEHNR, CDR2 FQNEAQ (reference sequence). CDR3 DNA: TGTGCCAGCAGCTTAACTACAGTAAGCTACGAGCAGTACTTC. It encodes CASSLTTVSYEQYF. The variable domain in full, with the rest retrieved from reference TRBV7-9 and TRBJ2-7, is DTGVSQNPRHKITKRGQNVTFRCDPISEHNRLYWYRQTLGQGPEFLTYFQNEAQLEKSRLLSDRFSAERPKGSFSTLEIQRTEQGDSAMYLCASSLTTVSYEQYFGPGTRLTVT.

This chain connects TRBV7-6 to TRBJ2-6; D may correspond to TRBD1 or TRBD2 (5 bases each). V lost 1 base, J lost 0 bases, and 16 bases lay in between. Germline assignment: CDR1 SGHVS and CDR2 FNYEAQ. The CDR3 has 19 residues. In DNA form, the CDR3 reads TGTGCCAGCAGCTTAGGAGGGGTCAGACAGAGCTCTGGGGCCAACGTCCTGACTTTC. Translating it yields CASSLGGVRQSSGANVLTF.

The chain employs TRBV4-1 and TRBJ1-2; 7 bases align to TRBD1. This CDR3 has 13 amino acids. Germline CDR1 reads MGHRA; CDR2 reads YSYEKL. Losses at the gene ends were 3 bases for V and 5 bases for J; bases not matched to a gene: 3. Here the CDR3 DNA reads TGCGCCAGCAGCCACCCGGGACAGTATGGCTACACCTTC. Amino acid sequence: CASSHPGQYGYTF.

This clonotype was counted only a few times. This chain uses TRBV6-2 or TRBV6-3 with TRBJ2-3; 11 bases line up with TRBD2. In germline, CDR1 is MNHEY, CDR2 SVGEGT. This CDR3 has 16 amino acids. J lost 4 bases, V lost 4 bases, and 7 bases had no gene match. The CDR3: CASSSTSGSPPDTQYF. Written as DNA, the CDR3 is TGTGCCAGCAGTTCTACTAGCGGGAGCCCCCCAGATACGCAGTATTTT.

The sample holds a few counts of this clonotype. This chain uses TRBV7-8 with TRBJ2-3; 13 nucleotides line up with TRBD2. Trimming at V came to 5 bases and at J to 6 bases, leaving 8 bases not matched to a gene. The germline CDR1 and CDR2 sequences are SGHVS and FQNEAQ. The CDR3 length is 16 residues. The DNA for the CDR3 is TGTGCCAGCAGCCCGACTAGCGGGGGGCTGGGGGATACGCAGTATTTT. Translating it yields CASSPTSGGLGDTQYF.

The chain links TRBV2 to TRBJ1-5, with D perhaps TRBD1 (6 bases). CDR3 length equals 14 residues. The germline V gene has CDR1 SNHLY and CDR2 FYNNEI. Trimming shortened V by 8 bases and J by 5 bases, and 16 bases separated the two germline ends. The CDR3 DNA is TGTGCCAGCGCTCCTCGGGACACAGATCAGCCCCAGCATTTT. Translating gives CASAPRDTDQPQHF.

This clonotype was seen more than once but under ten times. The chain has TRBV7-3 and TRBJ1-2; TRBD1 aligns across 7 bases. Unmatched junction bases numbered 10, after V lost 4 bases and J lost 8 bases. There are 14 residues in the CDR3. Per the germline V gene, CDR1 is SGHTA and CDR2 is FQGTGA. This CDR3 is CASSSSGQGEGYTF. CDR3 nucleotides: TGTGCCAGCAGCTCCTCCGGGCAGGGGGAAGGCTACACCTTC.